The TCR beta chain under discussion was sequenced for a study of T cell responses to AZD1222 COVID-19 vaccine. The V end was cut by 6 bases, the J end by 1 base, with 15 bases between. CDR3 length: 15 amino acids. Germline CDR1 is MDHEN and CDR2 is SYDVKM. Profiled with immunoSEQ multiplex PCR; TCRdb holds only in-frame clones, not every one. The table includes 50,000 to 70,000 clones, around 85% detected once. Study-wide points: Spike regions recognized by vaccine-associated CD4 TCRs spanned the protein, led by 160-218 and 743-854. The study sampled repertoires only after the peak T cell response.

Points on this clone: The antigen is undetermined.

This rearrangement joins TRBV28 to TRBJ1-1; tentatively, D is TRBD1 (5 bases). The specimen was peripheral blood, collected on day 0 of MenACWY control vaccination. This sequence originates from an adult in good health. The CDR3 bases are TGTGCCAGCAGCCCTAGGACACCTCAGAACACTGAAGCTTTCTTT. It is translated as CASSPRTPQNTEAFF.